The clone carrying this TCR beta chain showed up many times. Its antigen is currently unknown. The entry originates in a study of molecular identifiers for immune sequencing clone quantification. Naive CD8 library inputs spanned about 19,000 to 1,000,000 sorted cells and 10%, 30% or 50% RNA. J gave up 6 bases and V 5 bases, and 4 bases lay outside the gene matches. CDR3 length: 14 amino acids. Germline loops: CDR1 SGHVS, CDR2 FQNEAQ. Bulk libraries came from a prior protocol with listed TCR primers. TCRdb re-derived calls from the PCR reads in MiXCR, one entry per CDR3 protein. The sample contains tens of thousands of distinct CDR3 sequences, roughly 25% of which appear only once. Study-wide results and caveats: Barcode collisions between identical TCR molecules could shrink estimates of highly expanded clone sizes.

This chain uses TRBV7-8 with TRBJ1-1; TRBD1 aligns across 12 bases. This clonotype originated in a human donor in good health. Some libraries in this study had Jurkat cell RNA spiked in. The specimen sequenced was naive CD8+ T cells from blood, with Jurkat cell RNA spiked in. Noted subset: FACS-sorted CD8+CD4-CCR7+CD45RA+ naive T cells. CDR3 sequence: CASSPGTGGSEAFF. The DNA for the CDR3 is TGTGCCAGCAGCCCCGGGACAGGGGGCTCTGAAGCTTTCTTT.